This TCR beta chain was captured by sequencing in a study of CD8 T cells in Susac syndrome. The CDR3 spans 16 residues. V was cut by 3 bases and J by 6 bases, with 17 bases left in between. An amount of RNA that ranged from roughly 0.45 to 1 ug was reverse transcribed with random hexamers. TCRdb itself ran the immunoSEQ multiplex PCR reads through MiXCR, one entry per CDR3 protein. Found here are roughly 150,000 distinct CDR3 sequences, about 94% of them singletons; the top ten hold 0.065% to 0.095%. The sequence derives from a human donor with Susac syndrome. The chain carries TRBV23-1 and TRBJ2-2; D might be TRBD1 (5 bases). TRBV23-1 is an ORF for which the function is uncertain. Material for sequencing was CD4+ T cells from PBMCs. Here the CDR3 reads CASSHRGREGSGELFF. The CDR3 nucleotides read TGCGCCAGCAGTCATCGTGGCAGGGAAGGTTCCGGGGAGCTGTTTTTT.